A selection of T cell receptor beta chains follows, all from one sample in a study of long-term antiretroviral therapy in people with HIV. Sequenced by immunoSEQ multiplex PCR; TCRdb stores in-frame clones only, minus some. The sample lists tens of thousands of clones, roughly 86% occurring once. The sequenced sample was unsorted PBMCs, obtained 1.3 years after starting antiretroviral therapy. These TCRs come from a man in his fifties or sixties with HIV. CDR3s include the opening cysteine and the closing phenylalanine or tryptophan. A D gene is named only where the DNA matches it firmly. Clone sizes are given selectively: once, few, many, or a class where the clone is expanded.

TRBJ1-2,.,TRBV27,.,CASSRRPSLDYGYTF,TGTGCCAGCAGTCGAAGACCGAGTTTGGACTATGGCTACACCTTC
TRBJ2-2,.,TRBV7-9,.,CASSSGTGELFF,TGTGCCAGCAGCTCAGGCACCGGGGAGCTGTTTTTT
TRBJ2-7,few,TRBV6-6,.,CASSYSPGLYEQYF,TGTGCCAGCAGTTACTCGCCAGGGTTATACGAGCAGTACTTC
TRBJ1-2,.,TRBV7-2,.,CASSPLRYQDGYTF,TGTGCCAGCAGCCCCTTACGATATCAGGATGGCTACACCTTC
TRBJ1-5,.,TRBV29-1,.,CSVEGGFNQPQHF,TGCAGCGTTGAGGGGGGGTTCAATCAGCCCCAGCATTTT
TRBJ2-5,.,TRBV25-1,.,CASSGVGQGYETQYF,TGTGCCAGCAGTGGGGTAGGGCAGGGCTACGAGACCCAGTACTTC
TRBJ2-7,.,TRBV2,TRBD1,CASRATGGSGEQYF,TGTGCCAGCAGGGCGACAGGGGGATCAGGCGAGCAGTACTTC
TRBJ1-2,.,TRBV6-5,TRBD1,CASSGTGYGYTF,TGTGCCAGCAGTGGGACAGGGTATGGCTACACCTTC
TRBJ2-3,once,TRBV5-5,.,CASSAQDRFPQYF,TGTGCCAGCAGCGCCCAAGACAGGTTCCCGCAGTATTTT
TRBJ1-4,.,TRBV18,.,CASSPLSGMATNEKLFF,TGTGCCAGCTCACCACTGTCAGGGATGGCTACTAATGAAAAACTGTTTTTT
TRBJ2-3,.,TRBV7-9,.,CASSLSRADTDTQYF,TGTGCCAGCAGCTTAAGTCGAGCGGACACAGATACGCAGTATTTT
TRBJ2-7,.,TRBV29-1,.,CSATKPETYEQYF,TGCAGCGCCACAAAACCCGAGACCTACGAGCAGTACTTC
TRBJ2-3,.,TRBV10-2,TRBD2,CASSPGLQTLTDTQYF,TGCGCCAGCTCACCGGGACTACAGACCCTAACAGATACGCAGTATTTT
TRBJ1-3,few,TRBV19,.,CASSIYLKGTPGNTIYF,TGTGCCAGTAGTATATACCTGAAAGGGACGCCTGGAAACACCATATATTTT
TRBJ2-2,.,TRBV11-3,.,CASSLASGELFF,TGTGCCAGCAGCTTAGCTTCCGGGGAGCTGTTTTTT
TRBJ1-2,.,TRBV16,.,CASSPNYGYTF,TGTGCCAGCAGCCCCAACTATGGCTACACCTTC
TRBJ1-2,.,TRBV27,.,CASSLRGGYGYTF,TGTGCCAGCAGTTTGCGTGGGGGCTATGGCTACACCTTC
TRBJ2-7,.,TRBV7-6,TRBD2,CASSLGWRGAYEQYF,TGTGCCAGCAGCTTGGGCTGGCGGGGGGCCTACGAGCAGTACTTC
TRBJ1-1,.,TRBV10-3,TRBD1,CAISGDRGNLNTEAFF,TGTGCCATCAGTGGGGACAGGGGAAACCTGAACACTGAAGCTTTCTTT
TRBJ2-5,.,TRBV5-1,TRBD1,CASSLGTAQETQYF,TGCGCCAGCAGCCTAGGGACAGCCCAAGAGACCCAGTACTTC
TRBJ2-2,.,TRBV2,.,CASSGDGLTGELFF,TGTGCCAGCAGTGGGGACGGCCTCACCGGGGAGCTGTTTTTT
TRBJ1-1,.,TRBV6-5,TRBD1,CASSYNRGSVNTEAFF,TGTGCCAGCAGTTACAACAGGGGGAGTGTAAACACTGAAGCTTTCTTT
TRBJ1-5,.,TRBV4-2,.,CASSQDTGRSNQPQHF,TGTGCCAGCAGCCAAGATACTGGGAGAAGCAATCAGCCCCAGCATTTT
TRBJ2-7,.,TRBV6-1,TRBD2,CASSEGFSGSYEQYF,TGTGCCAGCAGTGAAGGCTTTAGCGGGAGCTACGAGCAGTACTTC
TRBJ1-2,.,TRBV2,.,CASSAILGYTF,TGTGCCAGCAGTGCCATATTAGGCTACACCTTC